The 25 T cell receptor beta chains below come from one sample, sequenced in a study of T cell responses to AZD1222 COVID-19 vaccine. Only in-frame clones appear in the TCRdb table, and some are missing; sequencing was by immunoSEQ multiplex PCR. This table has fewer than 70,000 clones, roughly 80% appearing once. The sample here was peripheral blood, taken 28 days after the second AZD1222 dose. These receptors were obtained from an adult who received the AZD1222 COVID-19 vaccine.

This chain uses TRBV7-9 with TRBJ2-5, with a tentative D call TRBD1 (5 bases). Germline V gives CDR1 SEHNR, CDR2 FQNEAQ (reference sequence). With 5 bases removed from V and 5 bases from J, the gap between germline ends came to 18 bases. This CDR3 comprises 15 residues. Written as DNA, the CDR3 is TGTGCCAGCAGCAAGGGGCTTGGACCCCTGGAGACCCAGTACTTC. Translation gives CASSKGLGPLETQYF. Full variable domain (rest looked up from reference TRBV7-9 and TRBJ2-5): DTGVSQNPRHKITKRGQNVTFRCDPISEHNRLYWYRQTLGQGPEFLTYFQNEAQLEKSRLLSDRFSAERPKGSFSTLEIQRTEQGDSAMYLCASSKGLGPLETQYFGPGTRLLVL.

This CDR3 reads CASSGRQSAYEKLFF. The CDR3 DNA is TGTGCCAGTAGTGGGAGACAGAGCGCCTATGAAAAACTGTTTTTT. The V gene is TRBV19, the J gene TRBJ1-4; tentatively, D is TRBD1 (5 bases). CDR1 is LNHDA, CDR2 SQIVND, per germline (reference sequence). This CDR3 is built from 15 residues. The germline V and J ends were trimmed by 5 bases and 6 bases, with 16 bases remaining between them.

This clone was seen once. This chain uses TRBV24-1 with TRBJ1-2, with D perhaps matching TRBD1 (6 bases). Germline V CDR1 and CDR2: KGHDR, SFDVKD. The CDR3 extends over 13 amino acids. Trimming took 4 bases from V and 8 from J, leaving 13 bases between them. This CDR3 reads CATSDGGPGGYTF. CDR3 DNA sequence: TGTGCCACCAGTGACGGGGGGCCGGGAGGCTACACCTTC.

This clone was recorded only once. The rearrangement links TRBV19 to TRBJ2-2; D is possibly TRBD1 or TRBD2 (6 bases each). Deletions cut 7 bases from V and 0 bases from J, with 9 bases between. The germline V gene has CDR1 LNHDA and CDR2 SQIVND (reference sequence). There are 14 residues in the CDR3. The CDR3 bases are TGTGCCAGTAAGGGGGGCCCGAACACCGGGGAGCTGTTTTTT. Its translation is CASKGGPNTGELFF.

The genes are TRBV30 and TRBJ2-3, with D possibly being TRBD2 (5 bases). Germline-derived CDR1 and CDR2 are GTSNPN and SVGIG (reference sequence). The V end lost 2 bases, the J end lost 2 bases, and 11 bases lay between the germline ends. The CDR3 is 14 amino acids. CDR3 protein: CAWSPSRYTDTQYF. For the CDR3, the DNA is TGTGCCTGGAGTCCTAGCCGATACACAGATACGCAGTATTTT.

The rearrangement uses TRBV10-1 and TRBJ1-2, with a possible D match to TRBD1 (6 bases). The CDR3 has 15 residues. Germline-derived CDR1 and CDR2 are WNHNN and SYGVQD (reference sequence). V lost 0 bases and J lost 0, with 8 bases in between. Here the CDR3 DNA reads TGCGCCAGCAGTGAGTCGAGGACAGCTAACTATGGCTACACCTTC. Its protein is CASSESRTANYGYTF.

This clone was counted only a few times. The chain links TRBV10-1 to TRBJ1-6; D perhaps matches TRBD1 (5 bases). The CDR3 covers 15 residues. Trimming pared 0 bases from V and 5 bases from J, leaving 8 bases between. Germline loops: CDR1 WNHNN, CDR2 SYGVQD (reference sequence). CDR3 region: CASSESAGNNSPLHF. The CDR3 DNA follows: TGCGCCAGCAGTGAGTCTGCAGGGAATAATTCACCCCTCCACTTT.

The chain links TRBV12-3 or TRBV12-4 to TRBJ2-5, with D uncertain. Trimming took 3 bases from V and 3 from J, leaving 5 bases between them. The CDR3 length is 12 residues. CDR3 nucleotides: TGTGCCAGCAGTTTTCTAAAAGAGACCCAGTACTTC. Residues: CASSFLKETQYF.

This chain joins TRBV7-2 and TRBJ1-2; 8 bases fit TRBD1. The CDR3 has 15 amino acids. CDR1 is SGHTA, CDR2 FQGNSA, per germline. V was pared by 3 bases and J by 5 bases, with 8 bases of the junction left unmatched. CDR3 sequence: CASSFPSDRAYGYTF. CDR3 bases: TGTGCCAGCAGCTTCCCATCGGACAGGGCTTATGGCTACACCTTC. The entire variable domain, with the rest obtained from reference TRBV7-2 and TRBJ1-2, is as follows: GAGVSQSPSNKVTEKGKDVELRCDPISGHTALYWYRQSLGQGLEFLIYFQGNSAPDKSGLPSDRFSAERTGGSVSTLTIQRTQQEDSAVYLCASSFPSDRAYGYTFGSGTRLTVV.

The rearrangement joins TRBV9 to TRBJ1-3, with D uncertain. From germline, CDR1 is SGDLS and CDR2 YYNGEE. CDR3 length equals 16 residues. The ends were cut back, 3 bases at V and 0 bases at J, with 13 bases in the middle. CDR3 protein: CASSALPGNSGNTIYF. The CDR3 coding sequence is TGTGCCAGCAGCGCACTTCCAGGAAACTCTGGAAACACCATATATTTT.

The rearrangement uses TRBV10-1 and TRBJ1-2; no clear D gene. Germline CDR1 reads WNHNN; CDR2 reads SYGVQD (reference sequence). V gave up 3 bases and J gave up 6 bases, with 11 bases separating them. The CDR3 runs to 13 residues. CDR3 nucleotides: TGCGCCAGCAGTGATGACGTCAGGCATGGCTACACCTTC. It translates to CASSDDVRHGYTF.

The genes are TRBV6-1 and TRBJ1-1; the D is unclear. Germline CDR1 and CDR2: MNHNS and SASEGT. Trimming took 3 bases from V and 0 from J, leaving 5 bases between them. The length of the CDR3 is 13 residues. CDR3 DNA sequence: TGTGCCAGCAGTGAGAATCTGAACACTGAAGCTTTCTTT. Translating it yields CASSENLNTEAFF.

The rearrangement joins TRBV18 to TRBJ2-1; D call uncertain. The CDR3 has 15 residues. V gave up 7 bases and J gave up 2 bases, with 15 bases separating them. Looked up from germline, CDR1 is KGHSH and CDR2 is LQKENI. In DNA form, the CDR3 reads TGTGCCAGCTTGGCTGCAGATTCCCCCTACAATGAGCAGTTCTTC. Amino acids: CASLAADSPYNEQFF. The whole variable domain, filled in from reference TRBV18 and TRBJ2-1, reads NAGVMQNPRHLVRRRGQEARLRCSPMKGHSHVYWYRQLPEEGLKFMVYLQKENIIDESGMPKERFSAEFPKEGPSILRIQQVVRGDSAAYFCASLAADSPYNEQFFGPGTRLTVL.

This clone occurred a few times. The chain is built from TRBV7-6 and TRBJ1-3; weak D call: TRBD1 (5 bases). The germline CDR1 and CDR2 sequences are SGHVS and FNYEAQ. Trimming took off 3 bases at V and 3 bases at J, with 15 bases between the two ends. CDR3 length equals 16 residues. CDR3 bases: TGTGCCAGCAGCTTTTCGGGGGGAGACTTTGGAAACACCATATATTTT. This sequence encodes CASSFSGGDFGNTIYF.

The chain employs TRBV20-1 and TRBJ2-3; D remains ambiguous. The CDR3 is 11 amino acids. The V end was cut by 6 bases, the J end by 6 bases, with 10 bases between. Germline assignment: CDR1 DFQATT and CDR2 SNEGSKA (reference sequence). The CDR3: CSAQHWDTQYF. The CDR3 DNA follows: TGCAGTGCCCAACATTGGGATACGCAGTATTTT.

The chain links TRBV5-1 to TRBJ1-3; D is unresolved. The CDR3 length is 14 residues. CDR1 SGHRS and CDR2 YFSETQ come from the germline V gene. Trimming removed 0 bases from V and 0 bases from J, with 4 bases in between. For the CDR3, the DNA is TGCGCCAGCAGCTTGGTCGGCTCTGGAAACACCATATATTTT. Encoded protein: CASSLVGSGNTIYF.

The CDR3 region has the DNA TGTGCCAGCTCCCTTGAAGCGGCCTCACCCCTCCACTTT. Translation: CASSLEAASPLHF. The rearrangement joins TRBV19 to TRBJ1-6, with D unresolved. Germline CDR1 is LNHDA and CDR2 is SQIVND (reference sequence). The CDR3 runs to 13 residues. V lost 9 bases, J lost 10 bases, and 16 bases lay in between.

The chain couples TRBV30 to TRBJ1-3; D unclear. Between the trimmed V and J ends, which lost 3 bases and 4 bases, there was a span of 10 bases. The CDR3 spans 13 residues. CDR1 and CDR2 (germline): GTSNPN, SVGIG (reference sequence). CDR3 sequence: CAWSVGEGNTIYF. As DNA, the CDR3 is TGTGCCTGGAGCGTGGGTGAGGGAAACACCATATATTTT.

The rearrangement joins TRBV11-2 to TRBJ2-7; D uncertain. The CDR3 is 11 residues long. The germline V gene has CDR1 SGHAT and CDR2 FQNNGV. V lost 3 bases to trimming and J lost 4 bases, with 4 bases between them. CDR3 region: CASSFQYEQYF. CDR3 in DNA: TGTGCCAGCAGCTTTCAGTACGAGCAGTACTTC. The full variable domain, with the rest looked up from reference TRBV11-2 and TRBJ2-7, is EAGVAQSPRYKIIEKRQSVAFWCNPISGHATLYWYQQILGQGPKLLIQFQNNGVVDDSQLPKDRFSAERLKGVDSTLKIQPAKLEDSAVYLCASSFQYEQYFGPGTRLTVT.

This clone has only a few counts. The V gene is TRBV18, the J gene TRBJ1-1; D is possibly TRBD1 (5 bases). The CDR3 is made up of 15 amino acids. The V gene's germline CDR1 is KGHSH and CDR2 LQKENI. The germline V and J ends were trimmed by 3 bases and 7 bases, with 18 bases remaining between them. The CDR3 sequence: CASSPGEGSWNEAFF. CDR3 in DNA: TGTGCCAGCTCACCCGGGGAGGGGAGCTGGAATGAAGCTTTCTTT.

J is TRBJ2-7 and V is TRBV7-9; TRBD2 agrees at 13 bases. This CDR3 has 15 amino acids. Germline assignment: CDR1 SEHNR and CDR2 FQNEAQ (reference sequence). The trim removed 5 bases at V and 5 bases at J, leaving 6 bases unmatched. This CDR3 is CASSRTSGGAHEQYF. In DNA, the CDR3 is TGTGCCAGCAGCCGAACTAGCGGGGGGGCCCACGAGCAGTACTTC. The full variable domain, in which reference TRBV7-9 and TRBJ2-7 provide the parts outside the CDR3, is DTGVSQNPRHKITKRGQNVTFRCDPISEHNRLYWYRQTLGQGPEFLTYFQNEAQLEKSRLLSDRFSAERPKGSFSTLEIQRTEQGDSAMYLCASSRTSGGAHEQYFGPGTRLTVT.

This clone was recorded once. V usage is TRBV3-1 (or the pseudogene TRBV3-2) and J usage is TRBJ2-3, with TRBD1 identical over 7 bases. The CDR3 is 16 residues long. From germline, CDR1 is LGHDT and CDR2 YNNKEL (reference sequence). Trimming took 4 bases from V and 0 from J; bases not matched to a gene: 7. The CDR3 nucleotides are TGTGCCAGCAGCCCGGGGACAGAGGCCAGCACAGATACGCAGTATTTT. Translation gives CASSPGTEASTDTQYF.

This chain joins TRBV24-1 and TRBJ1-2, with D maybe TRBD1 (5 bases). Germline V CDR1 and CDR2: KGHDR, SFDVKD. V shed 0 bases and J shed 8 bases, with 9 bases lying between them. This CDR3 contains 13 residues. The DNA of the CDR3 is TGTGCCACCAGTGATTTGGATAACAGGGGCTACACCTTC. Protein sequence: CATSDLDNRGYTF.

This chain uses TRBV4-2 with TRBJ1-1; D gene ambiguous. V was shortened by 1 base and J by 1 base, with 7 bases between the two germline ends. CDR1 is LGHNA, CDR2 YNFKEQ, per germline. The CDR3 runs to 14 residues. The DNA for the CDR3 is TGTGCCAGCAGCCAAGCGCATCGGAACACTGAAGCTTTCTTT. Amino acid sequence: CASSQAHRNTEAFF.

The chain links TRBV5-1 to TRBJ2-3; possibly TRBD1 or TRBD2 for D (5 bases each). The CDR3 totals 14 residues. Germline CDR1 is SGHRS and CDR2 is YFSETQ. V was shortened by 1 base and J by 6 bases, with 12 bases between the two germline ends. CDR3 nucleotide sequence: TGCGCCAGCAGCTTGACCAGGGACGCGGATACGCAGTATTTT. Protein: CASSLTRDADTQYF.